This T cell receptor beta chain was captured in a study of radiotherapy plus CTLA-4 blockade in lung cancer. About the research overall: Objective responses were documented in around a sixth of patients, with disease control in around 31%. Study findings and constraints: Researchers report tumor-derived TCR clones expanding in blood after radiotherapy plus ipilimumab.

The germline V gene has CDR1 MDHEN and CDR2 SYDVKM. Trimming pared 4 bases from V and 4 bases from J, leaving 17 bases between. The CDR3 has 16 residues. This clone has just a few counts. Its antigen is currently unknown. Assay: immunoSEQ multiplex PCR; the TCRdb copy retains only in-frame clones and omits some. The table includes tens of thousands of clones, roughly 80% detected once. The sequence was obtained from a human donor with non-small cell lung cancer whose response to radiotherapy plus ipilimumab could not be evaluated. This chain uses TRBV28 with TRBJ1-3; D is ambiguous. Source: peripheral blood, taken from a patient treated with radiotherapy plus ipilimumab. The DNA of the CDR3 is TGTGCCAGCAGTTCCCCTCTACCCCCCCCGGGAAACACCATATATTTT. The encoded protein is CASSSPLPPPGNTIYF. The full variable domain, its missing parts supplied by reference TRBV28 and TRBJ1-3, is DVKVTQSSRYLVKRTGEKVFLECVQDMDHENMFWYRQDPGLGLRLIYFSYDVKMKEKGDIPEGYSVSREKKERFSLILESASTNQTSMYLCASSSPLPPPGNTIYFGEGSWLTVV.